This T cell receptor beta chain was retrieved from a study of T cells in Graves' hyperthyroidism and ophthalmopathy. Overall study results and limits: The model's output predicted ophthalmopathy at a median of approximately 6.5 months prior to onset. Ophthalmopathy cases were set apart from stable hyperthyroidism by a 13 V-J model.

This clonotype has a count of ten or more. Its antigen is unknown. Newly diagnosed patients aged 18 to 65 had hyperthyroidism of under 2 months' duration. Clinicians diagnosed patients from clinical symptoms, serum thyroxine and TRAb, thyroid ultrasound and orbital computed tomography. Germline assignment: CDR1 SNHLY and CDR2 FYNNEI. The CDR3 spans 14 residues. V was clipped by 6 bases and J by 8 bases; unmatched bases: 12. Researchers took RNA transcripts and amplified the TCR beta CDR3 regions from them. HTBI primers were the set used in a first-round RT-PCR of the TCR CDR3. TCRdb re-derived calls from the multiplex PCR reads in MiXCR, one entry per CDR3 protein. The sample has about 520,000 distinct CDR3 sequences, under 25% seen once.

The sequence was obtained from a man between 18 and 35 years old with Graves' hyperthyroidism. What was sequenced was blood. This chain links TRBV2 with TRBJ1-2; 7 nucleotides align to TRBD1. This CDR3 reads CASRANRDSGGYTF. As DNA, the CDR3 is TGTGCCAGCAGGGCTAATAGGGACAGCGGCGGCTACACCTTC. The complete variable domain, with remaining parts taken from reference TRBV2 and TRBJ1-2, reads EPEVTQTPSHQVTQMGQEVILRCVPISNHLYFYWYRQILGQKVEFLVSFYNNEISEKSEIFDDQFSVERPDGSNFTLKIRSTKLEDSAMYFCASRANRDSGGYTFGSGTRLTVV.